This TCR beta chain was sequenced in a study of radiotherapy plus CTLA-4 blockade in lung cancer (dated by TCRdb to 2017 to 2018). About the study as a whole: Among enrolled patients, roughly 18% had an objective response and 31% reached disease control.

The paper as a whole reports these results and caveats: The strongest predictors of response were reported to be early dynamic shifts in blood T cell clones along with a rise in serum interferon-beta following radiation. After treatment with radiotherapy and ipilimumab, TCR clones that originated in tumors expanded in peripheral blood.

Libraries came from the immunoSEQ multiplex PCR assay. TCRdb mirrors the immuneACCESS table, restricted to in-frame sequences. Some clones are absent from its copies; in checked studies, under half trace to an unresolved V gene, and the reason for the others is unknown. Across this sample there are roughly 70,000 clones, with around 86% seen only once. 40% to 45% of the sample comes from the top ten. V and J are trimmed by 4 bases and 3 bases, and the gene matches miss 7 bases of the junction. The CDR3 starts with the cysteine, ends with the phenylalanine, and has 15 residues. Only CDR3 DNA is held: 45 bases, read in frame from base 1. CDR1 and CDR2 were assigned from the germline V gene (reference sequence) as SGHNT and YYREEE. The study evaluated CTLA-4 blockade (ipilimumab) given together with focal radiation therapy in patients who had chemo-refractory metastatic non-small-cell lung cancer. This clone was seen only a few times. Its binding antigen is unknown. The sample holds no much larger clone one base away, and base qualities are not on file.

The chain was built from TRBV5-4 and TRBJ2-3, with 8 bases aligning to TRBD2. Specimen: peripheral blood, collected from a patient treated with radiotherapy plus ipilimumab. This TCR derives from a human donor with non-small cell lung cancer that progressed on radiotherapy plus ipilimumab. In nucleotide form, the sequence is TGTGCCAGCAGCCCCGGGGGGGGGTTGACAGATACGCAGTATTTT. Translated, it gives CASSPGGGLTDTQYF. Here the CDR3 is joined to the reference TRBV5-4 and TRBJ2-3 genes, and the full variable domain is: ETGVTQSPTHLIKTRGQQVTLRCSSQSGHNTVSWYQQALGQGPQFIFQYYREEENGRGNFPPRFSGLQFPNYSSELNVNALELDDSALYLCASSPGGGLTDTQYFGPGTRLTVL.